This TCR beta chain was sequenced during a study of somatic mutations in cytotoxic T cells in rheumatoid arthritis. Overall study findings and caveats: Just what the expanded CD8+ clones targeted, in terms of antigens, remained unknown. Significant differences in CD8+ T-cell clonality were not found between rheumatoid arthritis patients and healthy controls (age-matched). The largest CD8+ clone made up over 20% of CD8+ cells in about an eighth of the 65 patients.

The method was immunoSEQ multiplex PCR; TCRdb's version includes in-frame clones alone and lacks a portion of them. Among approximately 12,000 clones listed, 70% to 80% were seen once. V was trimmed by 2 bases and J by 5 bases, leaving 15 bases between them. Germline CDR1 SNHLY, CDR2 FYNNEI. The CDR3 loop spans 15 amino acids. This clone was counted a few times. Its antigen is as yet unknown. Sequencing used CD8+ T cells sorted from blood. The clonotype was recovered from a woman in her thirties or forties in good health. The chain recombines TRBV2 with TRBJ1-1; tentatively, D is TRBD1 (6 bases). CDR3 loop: CASSEPIHRETEAFF. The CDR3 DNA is TGTGCCAGCAGTGAACCTATTCACAGGGAAACTGAAGCTTTCTTT. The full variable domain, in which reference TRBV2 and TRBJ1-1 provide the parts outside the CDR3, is EPEVTQTPSHQVTQMGQEVILRCVPISNHLYFYWYRQILGQKVEFLVSFYNNEISEKSEIFDDQFSVERPDGSNFTLKIRSTKLEDSAMYFCASSEPIHRETEAFFGQGTRLTVV.